Described below is a single T cell receptor (beta chain) sequence and its context. What this receptor recognizes is not known. The input lacks base qualities; no much larger clone sits a single base away. These data originate in a study of T-cell reconstitution after alpha-beta-depleted transplantation in children (dated by TCRdb to the mid-2010s). Notes on the research overall: The study quantitatively tracked T-cell immune reconstitution after TCRalphabeta/CD19-depleted allogeneic hematopoietic cell transplantation in children using TCR repertoire profiling. General findings and caveats noted by the study authors: Hyperexpanded clone frequencies declined over subsequent months; after one year, T-cell counts and TCRbeta diversity were mostly attributed to newly produced T cells. The high TCRbeta diversity at day 60 in some patients was ascribed to recipient T cells and intrathymic progenitors that had survived conditioning. The apparently early recovery of alphabetaT-cell counts about two months after transplant reportedly depended on only several hundred rapidly expanded clones that came from non-depleted graft cells.

The germline V gene supplies CDR1 SGHRS and CDR2 YFSETQ. Spanning cysteine to phenylalanine, the CDR3 consists of 15 amino acids. Only the CDR3 DNA is retained, 45 bases long and in frame from the first base. Trimming leaves V shorter by 3 bases and J shorter by 3 bases, with the junction holding 6 bases beyond the gene matches. Receptors were amplified or captured by PCR. The sequencer was an Illumina HiSeq 2500. TCR libraries were prepared with molecular barcoding, using unique molecular identifiers to normalize TCRbeta repertoire quantification. TCRdb's own reprocessing of the public reads used fastp at Q25 and MiXCR and kept productive beta chains. Rows with a matching CDR3 protein are joined into one entry that keeps the most common DNA and genes. In all, the sample holds about 100,000 distinct CDR3 sequences, and 4.5% to 7.5% of those were seen once. The biggest ten clones account for 5.5% to 7% of the sample.

Read against the paper, the sample's time point label means: day 60 (about 2 months) after transplantation. In light of the paper, this sample's treatment or condition label describes: allogeneic hematopoietic cell transplantation with graft depleted of TCRalphabeta T cells and CD19 B cells. The children who served as transplant recipients had been given grafts of TCRalphabeta/CD19-depleted allogeneic hematopoietic cells. The source was PBMCs, mostly from graft donor cells, collected 60 days after TCRalphabeta/CD19-depleted stem cell transplant. This clonotype originated in a female patient aged 2-9 years who had a stem cell transplant for Fanconi anemia, so the T cells may come from the graft donor. Recombination connected TRBV5-1 to TRBJ2-7; 10 nucleotides in the junction match TRBD2. In nucleotides, the sequence is TGCGCCAGCAGCTCCCGACTAGCGGGCTTCTACGAGCAGTACTTC. It codes for CASSSRLAGFYEQYF.